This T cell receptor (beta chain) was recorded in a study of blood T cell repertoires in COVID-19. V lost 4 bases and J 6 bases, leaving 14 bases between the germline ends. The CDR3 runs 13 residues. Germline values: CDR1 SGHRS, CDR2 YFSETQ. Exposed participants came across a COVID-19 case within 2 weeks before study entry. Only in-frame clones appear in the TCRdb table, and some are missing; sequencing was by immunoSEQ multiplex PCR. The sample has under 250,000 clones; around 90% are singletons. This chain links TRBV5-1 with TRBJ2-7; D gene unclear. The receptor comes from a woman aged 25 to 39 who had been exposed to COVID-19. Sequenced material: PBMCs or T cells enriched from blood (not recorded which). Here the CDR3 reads CASSLGVSLEQYF. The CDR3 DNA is TGCGCCAGCAGCCTTGGAGTATCCCTCGAGCAGTACTTC.